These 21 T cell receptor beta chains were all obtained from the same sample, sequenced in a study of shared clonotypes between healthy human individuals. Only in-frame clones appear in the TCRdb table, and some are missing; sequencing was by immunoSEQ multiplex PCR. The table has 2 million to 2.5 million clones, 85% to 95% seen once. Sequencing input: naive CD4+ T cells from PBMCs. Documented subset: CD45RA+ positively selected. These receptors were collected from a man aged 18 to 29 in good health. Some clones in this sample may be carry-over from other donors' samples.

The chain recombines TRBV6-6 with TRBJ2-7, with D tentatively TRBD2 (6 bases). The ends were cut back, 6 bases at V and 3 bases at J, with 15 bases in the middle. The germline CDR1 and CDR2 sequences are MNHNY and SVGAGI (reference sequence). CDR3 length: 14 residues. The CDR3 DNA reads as TGTGCCAGCAGGGGGGGTCAGGGTTTCTACGAGCAGTACTTC. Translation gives CASRGGQGFYEQYF.

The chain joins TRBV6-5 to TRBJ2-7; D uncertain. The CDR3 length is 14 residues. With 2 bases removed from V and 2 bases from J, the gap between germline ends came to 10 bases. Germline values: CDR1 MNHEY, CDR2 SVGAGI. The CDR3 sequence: CASSYEARTYEQYF. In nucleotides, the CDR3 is TGTGCCAGCAGTTACGAGGCCCGGACCTACGAGCAGTACTTC.

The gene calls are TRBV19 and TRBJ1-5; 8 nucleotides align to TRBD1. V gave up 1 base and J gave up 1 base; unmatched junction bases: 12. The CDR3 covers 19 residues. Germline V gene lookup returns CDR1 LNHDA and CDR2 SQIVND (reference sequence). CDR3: CASSIGRLRGRGSNQPQHF. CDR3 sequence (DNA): TGTGCCAGTAGTATAGGGCGTCTCAGGGGGCGAGGGAGCAATCAGCCCCAGCATTTT.

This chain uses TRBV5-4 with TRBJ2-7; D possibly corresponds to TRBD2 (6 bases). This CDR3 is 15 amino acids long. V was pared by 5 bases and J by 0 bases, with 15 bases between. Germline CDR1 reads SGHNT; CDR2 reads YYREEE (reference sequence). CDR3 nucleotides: TGTGCCAGCAGGGAACTCGGGACTTACTCCTACGAGCAGTACTTC. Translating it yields CASRELGTYSYEQYF.

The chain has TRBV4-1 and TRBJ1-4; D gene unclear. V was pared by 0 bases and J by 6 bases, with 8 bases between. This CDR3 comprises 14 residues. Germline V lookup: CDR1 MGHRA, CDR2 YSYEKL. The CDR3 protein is CASSQEGRDEKLFF. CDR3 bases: TGCGCCAGCAGCCAAGAGGGTCGGGATGAAAAACTGTTTTTT.

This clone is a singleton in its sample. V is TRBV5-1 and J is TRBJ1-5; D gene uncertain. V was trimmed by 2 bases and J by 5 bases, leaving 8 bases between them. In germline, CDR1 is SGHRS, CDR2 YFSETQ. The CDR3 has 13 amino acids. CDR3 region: CASSLDIDQPQHF. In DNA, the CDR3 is TGCGCCAGCAGCTTAGACATAGATCAGCCCCAGCATTTT.

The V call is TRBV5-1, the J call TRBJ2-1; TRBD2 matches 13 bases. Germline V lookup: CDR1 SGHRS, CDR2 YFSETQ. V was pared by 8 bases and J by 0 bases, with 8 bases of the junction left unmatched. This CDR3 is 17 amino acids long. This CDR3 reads CASSGTSGAHSYNEQFF. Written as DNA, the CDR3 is TGCGCCAGTAGCGGGACTAGCGGGGCTCACTCCTACAATGAGCAGTTCTTC.

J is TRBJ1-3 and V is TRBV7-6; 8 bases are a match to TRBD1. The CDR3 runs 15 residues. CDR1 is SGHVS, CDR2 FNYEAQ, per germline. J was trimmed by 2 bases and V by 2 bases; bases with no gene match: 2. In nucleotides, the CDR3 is TGTGCCAGCAGCTTACAGGGGGCAGCTGGAAACACCATATATTTT. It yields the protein CASSLQGAAGNTIYF.

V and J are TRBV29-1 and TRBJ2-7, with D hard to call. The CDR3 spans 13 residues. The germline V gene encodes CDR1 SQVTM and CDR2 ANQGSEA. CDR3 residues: CRLALGPSYEQYF. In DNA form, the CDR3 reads TGCAGGTTGGCACTTGGCCCGTCCTACGAGCAGTACTTC.

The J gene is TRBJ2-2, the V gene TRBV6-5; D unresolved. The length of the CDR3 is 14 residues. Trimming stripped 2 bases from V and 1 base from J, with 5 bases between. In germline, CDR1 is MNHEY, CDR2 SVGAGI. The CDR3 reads CASSYERNTGELFF. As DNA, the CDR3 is TGTGCCAGCAGTTACGAGCGGAACACCGGGGAGCTGTTTTTT.

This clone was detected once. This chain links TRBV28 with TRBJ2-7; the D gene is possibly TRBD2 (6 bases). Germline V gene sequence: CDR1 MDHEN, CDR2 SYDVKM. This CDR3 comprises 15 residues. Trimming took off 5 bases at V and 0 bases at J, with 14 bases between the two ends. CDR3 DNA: TGTGCCAGCAGTACCACGGGACTTGCCTCCTACGAGCAGTACTTC. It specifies CASSTTGLASYEQYF.

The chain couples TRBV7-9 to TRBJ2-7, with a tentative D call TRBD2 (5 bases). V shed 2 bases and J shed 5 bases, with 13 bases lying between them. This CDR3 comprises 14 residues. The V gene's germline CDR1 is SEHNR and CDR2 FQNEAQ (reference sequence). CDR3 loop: CASSLYGIWDEQYF. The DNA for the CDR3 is TGTGCCAGCAGCTTATACGGGATTTGGGACGAGCAGTACTTC.

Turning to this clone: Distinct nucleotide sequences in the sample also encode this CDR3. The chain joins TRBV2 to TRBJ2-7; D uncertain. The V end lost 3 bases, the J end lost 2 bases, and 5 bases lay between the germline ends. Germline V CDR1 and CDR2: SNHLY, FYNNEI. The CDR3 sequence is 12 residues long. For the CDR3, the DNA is TGTGCCAGCAGTGAGACTGCCTACGAGCAGTACTTC. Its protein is CASSETAYEQYF.

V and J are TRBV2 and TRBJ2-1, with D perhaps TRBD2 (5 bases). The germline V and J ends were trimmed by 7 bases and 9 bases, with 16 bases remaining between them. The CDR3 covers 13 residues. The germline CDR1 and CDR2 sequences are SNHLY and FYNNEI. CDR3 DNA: TGTGCCAGCATCCAGGAAAGCGGCAGTGAGCAGTTCTTC. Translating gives CASIQESGSEQFF.

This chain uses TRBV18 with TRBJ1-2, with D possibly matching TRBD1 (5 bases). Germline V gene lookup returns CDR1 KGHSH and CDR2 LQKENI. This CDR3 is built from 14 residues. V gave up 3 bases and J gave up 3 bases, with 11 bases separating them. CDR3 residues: CASSPIDSYYGYTF. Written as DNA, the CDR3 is TGTGCCAGCTCACCCATCGACAGCTACTATGGCTACACCTTC.

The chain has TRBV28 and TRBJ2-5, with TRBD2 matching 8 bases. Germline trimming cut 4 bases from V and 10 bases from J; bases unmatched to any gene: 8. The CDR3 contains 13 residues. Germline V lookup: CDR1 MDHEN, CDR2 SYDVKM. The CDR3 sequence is CASSWGTRNFQYF. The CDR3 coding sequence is TGTGCCAGCAGTTGGGGGACTAGGAATTTCCAGTACTTC.

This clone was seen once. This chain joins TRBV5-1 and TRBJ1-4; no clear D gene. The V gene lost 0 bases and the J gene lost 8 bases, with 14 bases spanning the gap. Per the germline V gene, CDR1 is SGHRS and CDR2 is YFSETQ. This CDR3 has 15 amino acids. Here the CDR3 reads CASSLVPGMDEKLFF. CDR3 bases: TGCGCCAGCAGCTTGGTTCCGGGGATGGACGAAAAACTGTTTTTT.

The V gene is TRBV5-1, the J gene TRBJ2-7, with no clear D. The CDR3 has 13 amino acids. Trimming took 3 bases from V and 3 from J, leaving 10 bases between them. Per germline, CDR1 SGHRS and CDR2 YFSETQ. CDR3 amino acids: CASSYDGDYEQYF. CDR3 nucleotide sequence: TGCGCCAGCAGCTACGACGGCGACTACGAGCAGTACTTC.

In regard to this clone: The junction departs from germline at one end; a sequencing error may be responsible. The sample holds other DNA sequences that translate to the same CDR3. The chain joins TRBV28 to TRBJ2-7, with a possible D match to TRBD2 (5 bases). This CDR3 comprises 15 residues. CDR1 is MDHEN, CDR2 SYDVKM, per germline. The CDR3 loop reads CASTQGWESVFRQYF. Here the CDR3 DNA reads TGTGCTAGCACCCAAGGGTGGGAGTCGGTTTTTAGGCAGTACTTC.

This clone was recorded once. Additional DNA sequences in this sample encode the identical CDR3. The chain's CDR3 is CSVGGRSTDTQYF. As DNA, the CDR3 is TGCAGCGTAGGGGGCCGAAGCACAGATACGCAGTATTTT. The rearrangement joins TRBV29-1 to TRBJ2-3, with 7 bases that match TRBD1. CDR3 length equals 13 residues. In germline, CDR1 is SQVTM, CDR2 ANQGSEA. With 6 bases clipped from V and 0 bases from J, the junction kept 3 bases outside the gene matches.

The CDR3 DNA reads TGCGCCAGCAGCTTGGAGGCAGGGAACCAAGAGACCCAGTACTTC. Its translation is CASSLEAGNQETQYF. V and J are TRBV5-1 and TRBJ2-5; D is possibly TRBD1 (5 bases). The CDR3 has 15 amino acids. V was shortened by 0 bases and J by 0 bases, with 9 bases between the two germline ends. The V gene's germline CDR1 is SGHRS and CDR2 YFSETQ.